Each of the 8 T cell receptor beta chains below was sequenced from the same sample in a study of immune cell composition in non-small cell lung cancer. Clones were sequenced by immunoSEQ multiplex PCR, and TCRdb holds only the in-frame ones, with some missing. Here the sample spans some 15,000 clones, approximately 84% being singletons. Sequencing was performed on lung tumor tissue. The origin of the receptors is a human donor with non-small cell lung cancer.

This clone appeared a single time. This sequence joins TRBV14 and TRBJ1-3; D possibly corresponds to TRBD1 (6 bases). V lost 4 bases and J 3 bases, leaving 13 bases between the germline ends. Germline assignment: CDR1 SGHDN and CDR2 FVKESK. The CDR3 spans 15 residues. CDR3 loop: CASSPPWTVGNTIYF. CDR3 sequence (DNA): TGTGCCAGCAGCCCCCCCTGGACAGTTGGAAACACCATATATTTT.

This rearrangement joins TRBV2 to TRBJ2-5; maybe TRBD2 (6 bases). This CDR3 comprises 12 residues. Looked up from germline, CDR1 is SNHLY and CDR2 is FYNNEI. V dropped 6 bases and J dropped 5 bases, with 10 bases sitting between them. The CDR3 DNA is TGTGCCAGCAGAGGTAGCGGTGAGACCCAGTACTTC. This sequence encodes CASRGSGETQYF.

The rearrangement joins TRBV5-6 to TRBJ2-5, with 7 nucleotides matching TRBD1. Looked up from germline, CDR1 is SGHDT and CDR2 is YYEEEE. This CDR3 has 14 residues. With 2 bases clipped from V and 1 base from J, the junction kept 2 bases outside the gene matches. DNA of the CDR3: TGTGCCAGCAGCTTTCGACAGGGCCAAGAGACCCAGTACTTC. Translating gives CASSFRQGQETQYF.

J is TRBJ1-5 and V is TRBV30, with 8 bases that match TRBD1. Per germline, CDR1 GTSNPN and CDR2 SVGIG (reference sequence). The CDR3 contains 15 residues. V gave up 3 bases and J gave up 5 bases; unmatched junction bases: 9. The CDR3 DNA follows: TGTGCCTGGAGCCCTTCGGACAGGGTTTATCAGCCCCAGCATTTT. Residues: CAWSPSDRVYQPQHF. The full variable domain, its missing parts supplied by reference TRBV30 and TRBJ1-5, is SQTIHQWPATLVQPVGSPLSLECTVEGTSNPNLYWYRQAAGRGLQLLFYSVGIGQISSEVPQNLSASRPQDRQFILSSKKLLLSDSGFYLCAWSPSDRVYQPQHFGDGTRLSIL.

The chain recombines TRBV4-2 with TRBJ2-1, with D unresolved. This CDR3 spans 16 amino acids. From germline, CDR1 is LGHNA and CDR2 YNFKEQ. V was shortened by 1 base and J by 1 base, with 11 bases between the two germline ends. The CDR3, as DNA: TGTGCCAGCAGCCAAGCGTCAGAGCCTTCCTACAATGAGCAGTTCTTC. Amino acid sequence: CASSQASEPSYNEQFF.

The genes are TRBV5-8 and TRBJ2-2, with 10 positions matching TRBD1. With 4 bases clipped from V and 4 bases from J, the junction kept 7 bases outside the gene matches. Per germline, CDR1 SGHTS and CDR2 YDEGEE. This CDR3 is 16 amino acids long. The CDR3 DNA reads as TGTGCCAGCAGCGACCGGGACAGGGGAGTCACCGGGGAGCTGTTTTTT. Residues: CASSDRDRGVTGELFF.

The chain recombines TRBV6-1 with TRBJ2-7; possibly TRBD1 for D (5 bases). The germline gives CDR1 MNHNS, CDR2 SASEGT. The CDR3 covers 15 residues. The V gene lost 1 base and the J gene lost 2 bases, with 12 bases spanning the gap. CDR3 region: CASSEGSQGTYEQYF. Here the CDR3 DNA reads TGTGCCAGCAGTGAAGGTAGTCAGGGTACCTACGAGCAGTACTTC.

This sequence joins TRBV5-1 and TRBJ2-1, with 11 bases that match TRBD2. The CDR3 spans 15 residues. With V trimmed by 2 bases and J by 5 bases, 3 bases remained unmatched. Per germline, CDR1 SGHRS and CDR2 YFSETQ. CDR3 region: CASSLLAGVDNEQFF. The CDR3 DNA is TGCGCCAGCAGCTTACTAGCGGGGGTCGACAATGAGCAGTTCTTC.